There are many counts of the clone carrying this T cell receptor (beta chain). The antigen is not known. The data originate from a study of CD8 T cells in ankylosing spondylitis. The CDR3 totals 15 residues. Trimming took off 4 bases at V and 1 base at J, with 12 bases between the two ends. Germline CDR1 SGDLS, CDR2 YYNGEE. Overall study findings and caveats: Within peripheral blood, clones linked to disease were CD8+ and relatively rare. The study looked at matched synovial fluid samples from ankylosing spondylitis patients. Disease-linked clones were reported to be significantly enriched there. A motif of 7 or 8 highly homologous TCR beta variants was seen as apparently characteristic of ankylosing spondylitis blood.

Each TCR beta library was made by quantitative 5'-RACE that incorporated molecular barcodes. TCRdb reprocessed the 5' RACE reads via MiXCR and lists one record per CDR3 protein. The sample holds about 460,000 distinct CDR3 sequences, approximately 5.3% seen once. The rearrangement joins TRBV9 to TRBJ1-3; D is unresolved. Sequenced input: blood, either unsorted or a sorted T cell fraction (not recorded which). The source is a male donor with ankylosing spondylitis. CDR3 DNA: TGTGCCAGCAGCAATATGAGGGAGTCTGGAAACACCATATATTTT. Translated: CASSNMRESGNTIYF.